One sample yielded the 5 T cell receptor beta chains listed below, sequenced in a study of shared clonotypes between healthy human individuals. Sequencing used immunoSEQ multiplex PCR; TCRdb keeps in-frame clones, though not all of them. The data contain some 1,600,000 clones, 95% to 99% of them seen just once; the ten biggest clones take up about 0.45%. Sequenced sample: naive CD4+ T cells sorted from blood. Subset denoted: CD45RA+ positively selected. The source is a man aged 30-40 years in good health.

This chain uses TRBV28 with TRBJ2-7; TRBD1 is a possible D gene (6 bases). CDR1 and CDR2 (germline): MDHEN, SYDVKM. The V end was cut by 5 bases, the J end by 0 bases, with 17 bases between. The CDR3 covers 16 residues. CDR3 in DNA: TGTGCCAGCAGTGTTGGGGACACCGCCAGCTCCTACGAGCAGTACTTC. Its protein product is CASSVGDTASSYEQYF.

V and J are TRBV2 and TRBJ2-4, with 7 nucleotides matching TRBD2. The CDR3 spans 14 residues. V shed 2 bases, J shed 9 bases, and the junction held 7 bases outside the gene matches. CDR1 SNHLY and CDR2 FYNNEI come from the germline V gene. The DNA of the CDR3 is TGTGCCAGCAGTGAAATGCAGGGCGGGGGCATTCAGTACTTC. It is translated as CASSEMQGGGIQYF. The complete variable domain, with remaining parts taken from reference TRBV2 and TRBJ2-4, reads EPEVTQTPSHQVTQMGQEVILRCVPISNHLYFYWYRQILGQKVEFLVSFYNNEISEKSEIFDDQFSVERPDGSNFTLKIRSTKLEDSAMYFCASSEMQGGGIQYFGAGTRLSVL.

The rearrangement uses TRBV27 and TRBJ2-1; D is perhaps TRBD1 or TRBD2 (5 bases each). The CDR3 covers 16 residues. The V gene's germline CDR1 is MNHEY and CDR2 SMNVEV (reference sequence). V gave up 1 base and J gave up 1 base, with 11 bases separating them. The CDR3 sequence is CASSLYGDQSYNEQFF. The CDR3 DNA follows: TGTGCCAGCAGTTTATACGGGGACCAATCCTACAATGAGCAGTTCTTC.

About this clone itself: Other nucleotide sequences in the sample specify the same CDR3. This chain connects TRBV28 to TRBJ2-7; D is undetermined. The CDR3 runs to 11 residues. Trimming shortened V by 4 bases and J by 4 bases, and 5 bases separated the two germline ends. Germline V gives CDR1 MDHEN, CDR2 SYDVKM. CDR3 nucleotides: TGTGCCAGCAGTTCGGCTTACGAGCAGTACTTC. As protein: CASSSAYEQYF.

This clone was seen just once. The V and J genes are TRBV30 and TRBJ1-2, with 7 bases identical to TRBD1. Germline CDR1 GTSNPN, CDR2 SVGIG (reference sequence). This CDR3 is 14 amino acids long. Trimming took 3 bases from V and 6 from J; bases not matched to a gene: 10. The CDR3 coding sequence is TGTGCCTGGAGCCCCGGCAGGGGGATCAATGGCTACACCTTC. Protein sequence: CAWSPGRGINGYTF.